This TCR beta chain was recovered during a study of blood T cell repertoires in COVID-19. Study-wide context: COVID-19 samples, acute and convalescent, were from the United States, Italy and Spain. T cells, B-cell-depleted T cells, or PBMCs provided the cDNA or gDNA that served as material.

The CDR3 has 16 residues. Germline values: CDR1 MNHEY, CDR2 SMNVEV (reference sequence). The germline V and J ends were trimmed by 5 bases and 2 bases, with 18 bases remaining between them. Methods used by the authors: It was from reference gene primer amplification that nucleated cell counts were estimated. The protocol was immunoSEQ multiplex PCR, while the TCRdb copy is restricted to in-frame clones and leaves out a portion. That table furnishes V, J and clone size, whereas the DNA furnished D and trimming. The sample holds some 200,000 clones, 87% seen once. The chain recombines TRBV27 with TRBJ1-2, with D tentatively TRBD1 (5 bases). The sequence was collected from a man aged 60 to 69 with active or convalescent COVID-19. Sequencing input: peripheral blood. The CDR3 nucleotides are TGTGCCAGCAGTCCCTCCCAGGGCCCGATCAACTATGGCTACACCTTC. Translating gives CASSPSQGPINYGYTF.